The clone carrying this T cell receptor beta chain occurred a few times. Its target is unknown. Germline V lookup: CDR1 MDHEN, CDR2 SYDVKM. Trimming removed 6 bases from V and 2 bases from J, with 20 bases in between. CDR3 length: 16 amino acids. The data stem from a study of radiotherapy plus CTLA-4 blockade in lung cancer. Overall study: For 18% of patients, objective responses occurred, and about 30% had disease control. Broader study findings: Response was reportedly best predicted by early blood T cell clone dynamics, with interferon-beta. Radiotherapy was combined with ipilimumab, and tumor-derived TCR clones then expanded in blood.

Alongside CTLA-4 blockade with ipilimumab, patients with chemo-refractory metastatic non-small-cell lung cancer received focal radiation. Generated by immunoSEQ multiplex PCR, the TCRdb table keeps only in-frame clones and is missing some. The sample has about 50,000 clones, approximately 84% seen once. This receptor was taken from a human donor with non-small cell lung cancer whose response to radiotherapy plus ipilimumab could not be evaluated. The source was peripheral blood, collected from a patient treated with radiotherapy plus ipilimumab. The chain combines TRBV28 with TRBJ2-7; D may be TRBD1 (6 bases). Written as DNA, the CDR3 is TGTGCCAGCAGCTTTCTAATGACAGGTGCCCCCTACGAGCAGTACTTC. As protein: CASSFLMTGAPYEQYF.